This T cell receptor beta chain came from a study of T cells in Graves' hyperthyroidism and ophthalmopathy. Template material for amplifying TCR beta CDR3 regions consisted of RNA transcripts. The primer set for the first-round RT-PCR of the TCR CDR3 was HTBI. From the multiplex PCR reads, TCRdb called clonotypes with MiXCR, one entry per CDR3 protein. Counted here are about 160,000 distinct CDR3 sequences, 9.4% occurring once; the ten biggest clones make up approximately 24%. The CDR3 is made up of 17 amino acids. Germline V lookup: CDR1 MNHNS, CDR2 SASEGT. V was trimmed by 10 bases and J by 0 bases, leaving 19 bases between them. This clonotype was picked up many times.

The rearrangement uses TRBV6-1 and TRBJ2-6; D may be TRBD2 (6 bases). The sequenced sample consisted of blood. This TCR was sampled from a woman between 18 and 30 years old with Graves' hyperthyroidism that later progressed to Graves' ophthalmopathy. The CDR3: CATPAGSGASGANVLTF. The CDR3 DNA sequence: TGTGCCACCCCCGCCGGGTCGGGAGCCTCTGGGGCCAACGTCCTGACTTTC.